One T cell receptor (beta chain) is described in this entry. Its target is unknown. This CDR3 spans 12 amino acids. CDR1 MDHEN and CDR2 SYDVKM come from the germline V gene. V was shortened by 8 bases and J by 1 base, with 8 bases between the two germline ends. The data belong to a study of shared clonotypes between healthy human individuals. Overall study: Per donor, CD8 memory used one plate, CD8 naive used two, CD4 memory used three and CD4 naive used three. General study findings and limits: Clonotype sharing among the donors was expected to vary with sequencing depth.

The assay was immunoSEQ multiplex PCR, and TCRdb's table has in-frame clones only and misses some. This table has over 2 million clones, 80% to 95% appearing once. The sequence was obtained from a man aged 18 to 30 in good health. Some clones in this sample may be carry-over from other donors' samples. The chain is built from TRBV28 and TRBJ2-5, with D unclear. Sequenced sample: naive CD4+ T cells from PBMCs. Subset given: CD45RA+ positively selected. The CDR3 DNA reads TGTGCCAGCGCTTGGTCCCAAGAGACCCAGTACTTC. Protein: CASAWSQETQYF.